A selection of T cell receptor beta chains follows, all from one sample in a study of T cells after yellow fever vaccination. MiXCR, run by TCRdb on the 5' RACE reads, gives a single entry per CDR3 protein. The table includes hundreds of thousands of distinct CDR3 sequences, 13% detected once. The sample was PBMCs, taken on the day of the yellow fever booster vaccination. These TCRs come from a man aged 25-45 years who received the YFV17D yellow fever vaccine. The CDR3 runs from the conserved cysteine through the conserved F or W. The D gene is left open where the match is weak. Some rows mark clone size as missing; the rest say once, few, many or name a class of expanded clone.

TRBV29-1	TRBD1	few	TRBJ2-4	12	CSATGQRNIQYF	TGCAGCGCAACGGGACAGAGAAACATTCAGTACTTC
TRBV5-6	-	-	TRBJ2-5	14	CASSPPDSQETQYF	TGTGCCAGCAGCCCCCCGGACAGCCAAGAGACCCAGTACTTC
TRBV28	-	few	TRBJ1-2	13	CASSLKPNYGYTF	TGTGCCAGCAGTTTAAAACCTAACTATGGCTACACCTTC
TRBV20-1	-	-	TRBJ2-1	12	CSATTGVNEQFF	TGCAGTGCCACAACGGGGGTAAATGAGCAGTTCTTC
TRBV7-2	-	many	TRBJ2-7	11	CASSLINEQYF	TGTGCCAGCAGCTTAATCAACGAGCAGTACTTC
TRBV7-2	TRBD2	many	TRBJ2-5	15	CASSQPRTSGETQYF	TGTGCCAGCAGCCAACCCCGGACTAGCGGAGAGACCCAGTACTTC
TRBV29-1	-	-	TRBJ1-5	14	CSGEVALGRQPQHF	TGCAGCGGAGAAGTTGCCTTAGGACGTCAGCCCCAGCATTTT
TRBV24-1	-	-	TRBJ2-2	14	CATRAFANTGELFF	TGTGCCACCAGGGCTTTCGCGAACACCGGGGAGCTGTTTTTT
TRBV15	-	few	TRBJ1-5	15	CATSRDGQGNQPQHF	TGTGCCACCAGCAGGGATGGGCAGGGGAATCAGCCCCAGCATTTT
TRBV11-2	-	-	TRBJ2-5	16	CASSLRRAEVQETQYF	TGTGCCAGCAGCTTAAGGCGGGCCGAAGTCCAAGAGACCCAGTACTTC
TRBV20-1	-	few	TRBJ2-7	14	CSARVTGYAYEQYF	TGCAGTGCTAGAGTCACAGGGTACGCCTACGAGCAGTACTTC
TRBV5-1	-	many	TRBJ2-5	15	CASSLDGTAEETQYF	TGCGCCAGCAGCTTGGACGGGACGGCGGAAGAGACCCAGTACTTC
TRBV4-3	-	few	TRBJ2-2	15	CASSQDRLSTGELFF	TGCGCCAGCAGCCAAGATAGGCTGAGCACCGGGGAGCTGTTTTTT
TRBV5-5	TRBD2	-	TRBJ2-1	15	CASSMPGLDDNEQFF	TGTGCCAGCAGCATGCCGGGACTAGACGACAATGAGCAGTTCTTC
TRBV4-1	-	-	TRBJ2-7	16	CASSQVVRFEYYEQYF	TGCGCCAGCAGCCAAGTTGTGCGTTTCGAGTACTACGAGCAGTACTTC
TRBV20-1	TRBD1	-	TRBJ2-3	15	CSATDRAESTDTQYF	TGCAGTGCGACGGACAGGGCCGAGAGCACAGATACGCAGTATTTT
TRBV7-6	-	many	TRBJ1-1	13	CASSLEENTEAFF	TGTGCCAGCAGCTTAGAAGAGAACACTGAAGCTTTCTTT
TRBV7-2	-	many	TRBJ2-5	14	CASSLARGQETQYF	TGTGCCAGCAGCTTAGCCCGCGGCCAAGAGACCCAGTACTTC
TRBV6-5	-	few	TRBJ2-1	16	CASSYSKGGFYNEQFF	TGTGCCAGCAGTTACTCGAAAGGCGGGTTCTACAATGAGCAGTTCTTC
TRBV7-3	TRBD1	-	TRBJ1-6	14	CASSSTGRNSPLHF	TGTGCCAGCAGCTCGACAGGGAGGAATTCACCCCTCCACTTT
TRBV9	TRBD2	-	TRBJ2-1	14	CASSTREGLGEQFF	TGTGCCAGCAGCACGAGGGAGGGCCTTGGTGAGCAGTTCTTC
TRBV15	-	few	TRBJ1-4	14	CATSQRINDEKLFF	TGTGCCACCAGCCAACGGATCAACGATGAAAAACTGTTTTTT